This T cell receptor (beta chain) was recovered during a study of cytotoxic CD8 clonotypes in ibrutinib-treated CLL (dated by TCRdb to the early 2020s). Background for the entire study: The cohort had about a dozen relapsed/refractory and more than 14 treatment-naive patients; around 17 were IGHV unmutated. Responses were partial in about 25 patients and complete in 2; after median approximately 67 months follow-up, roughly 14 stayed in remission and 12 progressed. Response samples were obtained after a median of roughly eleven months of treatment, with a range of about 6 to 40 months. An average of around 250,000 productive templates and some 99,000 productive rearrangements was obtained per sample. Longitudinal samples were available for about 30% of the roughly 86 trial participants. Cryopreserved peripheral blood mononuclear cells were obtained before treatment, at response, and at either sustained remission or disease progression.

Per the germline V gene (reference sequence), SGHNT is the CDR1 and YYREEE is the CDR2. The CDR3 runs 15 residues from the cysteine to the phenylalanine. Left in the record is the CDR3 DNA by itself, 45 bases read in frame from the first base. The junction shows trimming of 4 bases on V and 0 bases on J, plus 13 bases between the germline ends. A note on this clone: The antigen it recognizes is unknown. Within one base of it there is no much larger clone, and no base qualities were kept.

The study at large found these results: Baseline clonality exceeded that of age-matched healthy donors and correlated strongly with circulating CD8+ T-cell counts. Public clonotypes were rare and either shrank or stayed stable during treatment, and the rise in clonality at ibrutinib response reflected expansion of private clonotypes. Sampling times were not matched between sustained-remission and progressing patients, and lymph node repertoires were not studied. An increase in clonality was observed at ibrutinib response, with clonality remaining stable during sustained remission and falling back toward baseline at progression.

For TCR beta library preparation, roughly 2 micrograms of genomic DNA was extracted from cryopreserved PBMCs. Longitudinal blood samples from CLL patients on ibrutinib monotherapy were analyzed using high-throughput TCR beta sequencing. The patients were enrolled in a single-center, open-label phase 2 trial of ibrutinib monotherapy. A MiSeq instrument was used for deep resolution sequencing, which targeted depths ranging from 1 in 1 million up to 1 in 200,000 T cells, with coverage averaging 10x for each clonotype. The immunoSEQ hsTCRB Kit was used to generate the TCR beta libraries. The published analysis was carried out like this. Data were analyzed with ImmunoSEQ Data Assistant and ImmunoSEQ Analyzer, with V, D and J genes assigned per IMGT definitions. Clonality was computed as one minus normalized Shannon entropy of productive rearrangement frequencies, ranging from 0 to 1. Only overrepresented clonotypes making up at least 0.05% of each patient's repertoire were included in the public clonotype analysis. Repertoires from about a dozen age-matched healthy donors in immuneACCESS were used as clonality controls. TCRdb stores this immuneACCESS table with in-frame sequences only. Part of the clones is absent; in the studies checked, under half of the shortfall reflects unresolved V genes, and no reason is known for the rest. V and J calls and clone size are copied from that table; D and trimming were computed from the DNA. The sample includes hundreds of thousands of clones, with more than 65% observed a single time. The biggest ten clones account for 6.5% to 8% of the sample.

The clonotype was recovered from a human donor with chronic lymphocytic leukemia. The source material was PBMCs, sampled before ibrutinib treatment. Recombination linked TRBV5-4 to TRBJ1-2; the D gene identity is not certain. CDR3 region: CASSRIRASNYGYTF. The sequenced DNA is TGTGCCAGCAGCAGAATCCGGGCCTCTAACTATGGCTACACCTTC.